This T cell receptor beta chain derives from a study of T cell clonotyping in hematopoietic cell transplantation. Study results and caveats: At the given depth, recipient repertoires were over 97% de novo clonotypes. Pathologically expanded recipient clonotypes increased progressively from day 30 to day 180 as diversity fell. Without cell sorting, CD4 versus CD8 contributions remain unresolved.

The CDR3 contains 14 residues. The V end lost 0 bases, the J end lost 4 bases, and 7 bases lay between the germline ends. Germline CDR1 is ENHRY and CDR2 is SYGVKD. Worth noting for this clone: The antigen remains unidentified.

Clones were sequenced by immunoSEQ multiplex PCR, and TCRdb holds only the in-frame ones, with some missing. The sample consists of 5,900 or so clones, 75% to 90% of them appearing once. The TCR sequence derives from a male patient between 35 and 55 years old who had an allogeneic stem cell transplant from an unrelated donor, so the T cells may come from the graft donor. Some clones in this sample may be carry-over from other donors' samples. The V and J genes are TRBV10-3 and TRBJ2-1; D gene uncertain. This specimen was peripheral blood mononuclear cells, taken 100 days after allogeneic stem cell transplant. The CDR3 loop is CAISESLGYNEQFF. CDR3 sequence (DNA): TGTGCCATCAGTGAGTCTTTAGGATACAATGAGCAGTTCTTC.